The 25 T cell receptor beta chains in this list originate from one sample, sequenced in a study of a mutant IDH1 vaccine in newly diagnosed glioma (dated by TCRdb to the early 2020s). Library creation used the immunoSEQ multiplex PCR assay. This is the immuneACCESS table as TCRdb keeps it, with only in-frame sequences that have V and J called. A part of the clones is gone; compared with another copy, unresolved V genes explain less than half, and the rest is unexplained. In this sample the table shows roughly 71,000 clones, 80% to 90% of which occur a single time. In total, the top ten clones hold roughly 2.8% of the sample. The time point label corresponds to: baseline, week 1 (first vaccination visit). This specimen's treatment or condition label, per the study, means: pre-vaccination baseline after standard-of-care therapy. The sample in question was PBMCs, obtained from a glioma patient treated with radiotherapy, temozolomide or both. Source of these receptors: a man aged 25 to 40 with glioma.

The J gene is TRBJ2-7, the V gene TRBV21-1; the table gives TRBD2 as D, unverified against the DNA. TRBV21-1 is classified as a pseudogene. The CDR3 has 15 amino acids. CDR3 in amino acids: CASTRTSGGSYEQYF. CDR3 DNA sequence: TGTGCCAGCACCCGGACTAGCGGGGGGTCCTACGAGCAGTACTTC.

The J gene is TRBJ1-2, the V gene TRBV14; D possibly corresponds to TRBD1 (5 bases). This CDR3 has 13 residues. In germline, CDR1 is SGHDN, CDR2 FVKESK. V was shortened by 4 bases and J by 4 bases, with 10 bases between the two germline ends. CDR3 sequence: CASSPRVPYGYTF. DNA for the CDR3: TGTGCCAGCAGCCCCAGGGTCCCCTATGGCTACACCTTC.

V gene TRBV2 combines with J gene TRBJ2-7; maybe TRBD1 (6 bases). From germline, CDR1 is SNHLY and CDR2 FYNNEI. The CDR3 covers 15 residues. V lost 6 bases and J 1 base, leaving 16 bases between the germline ends. The CDR3 sequence: CASRSDRINSYEQYF. In DNA, the CDR3 is TGTGCCAGCAGATCCGACAGGATTAATTCCTACGAGCAGTACTTC.

This sequence joins TRBV18 and TRBJ2-3; TRBD2 aligns across 13 bases. CDR3 length: 17 amino acids. V dropped 3 bases and J dropped 0; count of bases not matched to a gene: 3. Per germline, CDR1 KGHSH and CDR2 LQKENI. The CDR3 loop is CASSPPGLAGSTDTQYF. The CDR3 DNA is TGTGCCAGCTCACCGCCGGGACTAGCGGGGAGCACAGATACGCAGTATTTT. The full variable domain, its missing parts supplied by reference TRBV18 and TRBJ2-3, is NAGVMQNPRHLVRRRGQEARLRCSPMKGHSHVYWYRQLPEEGLKFMVYLQKENIIDESGMPKERFSAEFPKEGPSILRIQQVVRGDSAAYFCASSPPGLAGSTDTQYFGPGTRLTVL.

This rearrangement joins TRBV7-9 to TRBJ1-1; the D gene is possibly TRBD1 (5 bases). Trimming pared 4 bases from V and 4 bases from J, leaving 13 bases between. Germline CDR1 SEHNR, CDR2 FQNEAQ (reference sequence). The CDR3 extends over 14 amino acids. The CDR3 DNA reads as TGTGCCAGCAGCTCTCACTGGAGGGGCACTGAAGCTTTCTTT. This sequence encodes CASSSHWRGTEAFF. The whole variable domain, remainder taken from reference TRBV7-9 and TRBJ1-1, is DTGVSQNPRHKITKRGQNVTFRCDPISEHNRLYWYRQTLGQGPEFLTYFQNEAQLEKSRLLSDRFSAERPKGSFSTLEIQRTEQGDSAMYLCASSSHWRGTEAFFGQGTRLTVV.

The chain combines TRBV6-5 with TRBJ2-3, with TRBD1 matching over 7 bases. Unmatched junction bases numbered 5, after V lost 5 bases and J lost 0 bases. Germline V gene lookup returns CDR1 MNHEY and CDR2 SVGAGI. The CDR3 length is 15 residues. CDR3 loop: CASSRQGTSTDTQYF. CDR3 coding DNA: TGTGCCAGCAGTAGACAGGGAACTAGCACAGATACGCAGTATTTT.

This chain joins TRBV5-5 and TRBJ1-4; D is perhaps TRBD1 (5 bases). Germline V gene sequence: CDR1 SGHKS, CDR2 YYEKEE (reference sequence). Trimming left V 2 bases short and J 0 bases short, with 14 bases between. The CDR3 runs to 17 residues. In DNA, the CDR3 is TGTGCCAGCAGCTTATTTCGGGGCCCTGCAACTAATGAAAAACTGTTTTTT. As protein: CASSLFRGPATNEKLFF.

The V and J genes are TRBV5-1 and TRBJ1-2, with 7 positions matching TRBD1. CDR3 size: 15 residues. Germline CDR1 reads SGHRS; CDR2 reads YFSETQ. With 6 bases clipped from V and 2 bases from J, the junction kept 10 bases outside the gene matches. CDR3 nucleotide sequence: TGCGCCAGCACCCGAGGATCGGGACAGAACTATGGCTACACCTTC. Encoded protein: CASTRGSGQNYGYTF.

The gene calls are TRBV7-9 and TRBJ2-3; either TRBD1 or TRBD2 may fit D (5 bases each). The CDR3 covers 15 residues. CDR1 is SEHNR, CDR2 FQNEAQ, per germline (reference sequence). Trimming took off 5 bases at V and 5 bases at J, with 17 bases between the two ends. CDR3 amino acids: CASSHPEGQIDTQYF. The CDR3 DNA reads TGTGCCAGCAGCCATCCTGAGGGGCAAATAGATACGCAGTATTTT.

This chain uses TRBV5-8 with TRBJ1-5; 7 nucleotides agree with TRBD1. Germline trimming cut 0 bases from V and 9 bases from J; bases unmatched to any gene: 6. The CDR3 is made up of 14 amino acids. The germline gives CDR1 SGHTS, CDR2 YDEGEE. The CDR3 protein is CASSLETGVRPQHF. The CDR3 bases are TGTGCCAGCAGCTTGGAAACAGGGGTGAGGCCCCAGCATTTT.

The J gene is TRBJ1-2, the V gene TRBV5-6; a weak D match, TRBD1 (5 bases). The CDR3 covers 13 residues. Trimming took off 0 bases at V and 7 bases at J, with 10 bases between the two ends. CDR1 is SGHDT, CDR2 YYEEEE, per germline. CDR3 sequence reads: CASSLARAGGYTF. CDR3 DNA sequence: TGTGCCAGCAGCTTGGCCAGGGCTGGTGGCTACACCTTC.

This chain uses TRBV12-5 with TRBJ1-2; D is unclear. Trimming left V 7 bases short and J 4 bases short, with 16 bases between. The CDR3 runs to 14 residues. The germline V gene encodes CDR1 LGHNT and CDR2 FRNRAP. This CDR3 is CASAPTSASYGYTF. The CDR3, as DNA: TGTGCTAGTGCCCCAACCTCGGCAAGCTATGGCTACACCTTC.

The chain carries TRBV5-1 and TRBJ1-1; the D is unclear. CDR3 length: 17 residues. The V end lost 2 bases, the J end lost 4 bases, and 21 bases lay between the germline ends. Germline CDR1 reads SGHRS; CDR2 reads YFSETQ. DNA of the CDR3: TGCGCCAGCAGCTTTGAACTCGGGAGCGGTATAGGCACTGAAGCTTTCTTT. As protein: CASSFELGSGIGTEAFF.

This clone was seen once. The chain employs TRBV2 and TRBJ2-1, with a possible D match to TRBD2 (6 bases). The germline V gene encodes CDR1 SNHLY and CDR2 FYNNEI. Trimming shortened V by 1 base and J by 9 bases, and 7 bases separated the two germline ends. This CDR3 region has 12 residues. Here the CDR3 reads CASSEEEGEQFF. The CDR3 DNA follows: TGTGCCAGCAGTGAAGAGGAGGGTGAGCAGTTCTTC.

The chain joins TRBV2 to TRBJ2-3; 14 nucleotides align to TRBD2. CDR3 length: 18 residues. Germline loops: CDR1 SNHLY, CDR2 FYNNEI. After removal of 0 bases from V and 0 bases from J, the junction contained 2 bases not matched to a gene. The DNA for the CDR3 is TGTGCCAGCAGTGAAGCGGGACTAGCGGGGGCCAGCACAGATACGCAGTATTTT. It encodes CASSEAGLAGASTDTQYF. The variable domain in full, completed from reference TRBV2 and TRBJ2-3, reads EPEVTQTPSHQVTQMGQEVILRCVPISNHLYFYWYRQILGQKVEFLVSFYNNEISEKSEIFDDQFSVERPDGSNFTLKIRSTKLEDSAMYFCASSEAGLAGASTDTQYFGPGTRLTVL.

The sample holds one count of this clone. This CDR3 reads CASRAPNTGELFF. The CDR3 coding sequence is TGTGCCAGCAGGGCCCCGAACACCGGGGAGCTGTTTTTT. This chain connects TRBV6-1 to TRBJ2-2; D gene unclear. There are 13 residues in the CDR3. Germline V gives CDR1 MNHNS, CDR2 SASEGT. Trimming cost V 6 bases and J 0 bases, with 5 bases left between them.

The genes are TRBV5-8 and TRBJ2-2, with D hard to call. V lost 8 bases and J 2 bases, leaving 4 bases between the germline ends. The CDR3 is 11 amino acids. Germline lookup yields CDR1 SGHTS and CDR2 YDEGEE. The CDR3 nucleotides are TGTGCCAGGGGTAACACCGGGGAGCTGTTTTTT. This sequence encodes CARGNTGELFF.

The chain has TRBV25-1 and TRBJ1-1; D unclear. CDR1 and CDR2 from the germline V gene are MGHDK and SYGVNS. This CDR3 has 14 amino acids. The V gene lost 5 bases and the J gene lost 1 base, with 11 bases spanning the gap. This CDR3 is CASSSIRQNTEAFF. DNA for the CDR3: TGTGCCAGCAGTTCTATACGGCAGAACACTGAAGCTTTCTTT.

V and J are TRBV7-6 and TRBJ1-5, with 10 bases identical to TRBD1. Trimming cost V 5 bases and J 2 bases; bases outside gene matches: 9. The CDR3 is 17 residues long. From germline, CDR1 is SGHVS and CDR2 FNYEAQ. This chain's CDR3 is CASSPGQGGVGNQPQHF. The CDR3 nucleotides read TGTGCCAGCAGCCCCGGACAGGGGGGTGTGGGCAATCAGCCCCAGCATTTT.

The chain is built from TRBV11-2 and TRBJ2-5, with D unresolved. The germline V and J ends were trimmed by 1 base and 3 bases, with 9 bases remaining between them. Germline V lookup: CDR1 SGHAT, CDR2 FQNNGV. CDR3 length equals 14 residues. CDR3: CASSLGQEKETQYF. The CDR3 coding sequence is TGTGCCAGCAGCTTAGGTCAGGAAAAAGAGACCCAGTACTTC.

The gene calls are TRBV10-3 and TRBJ2-7, with D perhaps TRBD1 (5 bases). The germline V gene encodes CDR1 ENHRY and CDR2 SYGVKD. V was trimmed by 3 bases and J by 1 base, leaving 10 bases between them. The CDR3 length is 14 residues. The CDR3 DNA follows: TGTGCCATCAGTGACGTCAGGGATTCCTACGAGCAGTACTTC. Translation: CAISDVRDSYEQYF.

The chain combines TRBV19 with TRBJ2-1, with D perhaps matching TRBD1 (5 bases). Germline-derived CDR1 and CDR2 are LNHDA and SQIVND (reference sequence). The germline V and J ends were trimmed by 3 bases and 5 bases, with 11 bases remaining between them. The CDR3 is 14 residues long. The CDR3: CASSIQRGNNEQFF. The CDR3 DNA reads TGTGCCAGTAGTATTCAAAGGGGCAACAATGAGCAGTTCTTC.

The chain couples TRBV4-2 to TRBJ1-1; D gene ambiguous. Trimming removed 2 bases at V and 1 base at J, with 8 bases between. Germline CDR1 LGHNA, CDR2 YNFKEQ. CDR3 length: 14 residues. CDR3 DNA sequence: TGTGCCAGCAGCCAACAAAACAGGAACACTGAAGCTTTCTTT. Its protein product is CASSQQNRNTEAFF.

The table lists this clone with a few counts. V is TRBV6-6 and J is TRBJ1-5, with D maybe TRBD1 (5 bases). This CDR3 region has 15 residues. Per the germline V gene, CDR1 is MNHNY and CDR2 is SVGAGI (reference sequence). The V gene lost 8 bases and the J gene lost 1 base, with 15 bases spanning the gap. The CDR3 region is CASGDSEGSNQPQHF. CDR3 coding DNA: TGTGCCAGCGGAGATAGCGAGGGGAGCAATCAGCCCCAGCATTTT.

The J gene is TRBJ1-1, the V gene TRBV9, with D tentatively TRBD1 (6 bases). The V gene lost 3 bases and the J gene lost 6 bases, with 18 bases spanning the gap. This CDR3 has 15 residues. Per germline, CDR1 SGDLS and CDR2 YYNGEE. The CDR3 DNA reads TGTGCCAGCAGCGCCATTCCCAGGGGTAACGCTGAAGCTTTCTTT. This gives the protein CASSAIPRGNAEAFF.